A selection of T cell receptor beta chains follows, all from one sample in a study of T cell repertoires in cytomegalovirus infection. Their antigen targets remain unknown. TCRdb independently ran MiXCR on the reads; one entry per CDR3 protein. The sample yields 250,000 to 400,000 distinct CDR3 sequences, roughly 25% seen once. The material sequenced was cultured PBMCs, taken from culture after CMV antigen stimulation. The receptors were sampled from a human donor in good health (CMV status not recorded). Some clones in this sample may be carry-over from other donors' samples. CDR3s include the opening cysteine and the closing phenylalanine or tryptophan. Each record gives: clone size, V gene, J gene, D gene, CDR3 protein, CDR3 DNA. D genes are given only for firm matches. The listing skips clone size in some rows; elsewhere it reads once, few, many or a size class.

>many|TRBV7-8|TRBJ1-3|TRBD1
CASSPRTGGGNTIYF
TGTGCCAGCAGCCCAAGGACAGGGGGAGGAAACACCATATATTTT
>many|TRBV7-2|TRBJ1-1|NA
CASRYGGRNTEAFF
TGTGCCAGCAGGTACGGAGGGAGGAACACTGAAGCTTTCTTT
>few|TRBV9|TRBJ1-5|NA
CASSVALRGEDNQPQHF
TGTGCCAGCAGCGTAGCCTTAAGGGGAGAGGACAATCAGCCCCAGCATTTT
>many|TRBV7-2|TRBJ2-7|TRBD1
CASSPQPGQGYEQYF
TGTGCCAGCAGCCCCCAACCGGGACAGGGCTACGAGCAGTACTTC
>NA|TRBV7-2|TRBJ2-1|TRBD2
CASSFFSGRGNNEQFF
TGTGCCAGCAGCTTCTTTAGCGGGAGAGGTAACAATGAGCAGTTCTTC
>NA|TRBV24-1|TRBJ2-1|NA
CATSEEAGGYNEQFF
TGTGCCACCAGTGAAGAGGCAGGAGGCTACAATGAGCAGTTCTTC
>NA|TRBV12-3/TRBV12-4|TRBJ2-1|NA
CASSLLGRNNEQFF
TGTGCCAGCAGTTTACTTGGAAGAAACAATGAGCAGTTCTTC
>NA|TRBV20-1|TRBJ1-2|TRBD1
CSARNLQGLDYGYTF
TGCAGTGCTAGGAACCTACAGGGGCTTGATTATGGCTACACCTTC
>NA|TRBV7-8|TRBJ2-1|NA
CASSPTPPRVGEQFF
TGTGCCAGCAGCCCCACACCCCCGCGGGTTGGTGAGCAGTTCTTC
>few|TRBV6-6|TRBJ1-4|TRBD1
CASEGQTSGRVFF
TGTGCCAGCGAGGGACAGACCTCCGGGAGAGTGTTTTTT
>NA|TRBV7-3|TRBJ2-1|TRBD2
CASSLRIGAGGPVEQFF
TGTGCCAGCAGCTTAAGGATTGGGGCGGGAGGGCCAGTTGAGCAGTTCTTC
>NA|TRBV5-3|TRBJ2-7|TRBD1
CASSSRTGQDEQYF
TGTGCCAGCAGCTCTCGGACAGGTCAGGACGAGCAGTACTTC
>many|TRBV7-2|TRBJ2-7|TRBD2
CASSLVLAGAYEQYF
TGTGCCAGCAGCTTAGTGCTAGCGGGGGCCTACGAGCAGTACTTC